This TCR beta chain was obtained from a study of blood T cells in healthy people across ages (dated by TCRdb to between 2014 and 2016). Some background on the complete study: In model experiments, roughly one uniquely barcoded TCR beta cDNA molecule per two T cells was captured by template switching. Donors of different ages were randomly distributed across sequencing lanes to avoid experimental bias. The study analyzed two additional independent replicas of 1 million unique cDNA reads from the same blood draw for two donors, one aged 18 to 30 and one aged 80 or older. The study measured age-related changes in TCR beta repertoire diversity using deep sequencing normalized with unique cDNA molecular identifiers. Donors were grouped into four age groups: young (average approximately 15 years), middle-aged (roughly 38), aged (62) and long-lived (around 82).

Summary of the overall study and its limitations: As age increased, observed TCR beta diversity per million T cells dropped in a roughly linear way, and a significant reduction was already evident by age 40. Because the CMV infection status of the donors was unknown, age-related changes in expanded clonotypes may potentially have been confounded. There was a strong correlation between observed TCR beta diversity and the percentage of naive T cells measured by flow cytometry. Bulk unsorted PBMC profiling prevented conclusive comparison of naive and antigen-experienced compartments. Compared with the aged group, more naive CD4+ T cells, fewer expanded clones and increased TCR diversity were shown by the long-lived group, suggesting age selection. Estimates of total diversity based on one million sequenced T cells were regarded as lower bounds and as underestimates.

The CDR3 numbers 15 residues from cysteine through phenylalanine. The read is trimmed to its CDR3 DNA, 45 bases read in frame from base 1. V has 3 bases trimmed and J has 7 bases trimmed; junction bases matching no gene number 7. CDR1 PRHDT and CDR2 FYEKMQ were looked up in the germline V gene (reference sequence). On this clonotype: Its cognate antigen has yet to be identified. No much larger clone is present one base from it, and per-base qualities are unavailable.

The 40 or so donors, aged about 6 to 95 years, were systemically healthy Caucasian individuals from Russia. Around 10 milliliters of peripheral blood were drawn from each donor into EDTA-treated Vacutainer tubes. PBMCs were isolated by Ficoll-Paque density-gradient centrifugation, with at least 6 million obtained per sample. Trizol reagent was used to extract total RNA from the PBMCs, yielding at least 6 micrograms per sample. For every donor, flow cytometry on a PBMC aliquot measured the percentage of naive CD45RAhigh/CD27high T cells. The library was obtained by 5' RACE. The sequencer was an Illumina HiSeq 2500. A second PCR of roughly 6 to 11 cycles was run with a J-beta primer mix and a sample-barcoded 5' primer. A unique molecular identifier was introduced onto each TCR beta cDNA molecule by a template-switch 5' adaptor carrying 12 random nucleotides. Each sample yielded at least 3 million CDR3-containing paired-end reads. First-strand cDNA was synthesized from all RNA with the Mint cDNA synthesis kit, primed by a TRBC-specific oligonucleotide. Following uracil-DNA glycosylase treatment, a first 18-cycle PCR with universal primers M1SS and BC2_uni_R was performed on all cDNA. For the original study's pipeline: Normalization of each sample was performed by random selection of 1 million high-quality reads, each carrying a distinct molecular identifier. Instead of being binned into consensus sequences, reads with shared molecular identifiers were discarded. MiTCR, run with a Q25 quality threshold and the strictest error-elimination algorithm, handled CDR3 identification, clonotype clustering and error correction. A nonparametric unseen species model using Euler transformation provided a lower-bound estimate of total TCR beta diversity. TCRdb ran its own pipeline on the public reads, namely fastp trimming at Q25 and MiXCR clone calling, and kept in-frame beta chains. Each record represents a unique CDR3 protein, reported with the most common genes and DNA among its rows. TCRdb, not the original authors, processed these V and J calls. Recorded for this sample are 1.2 million to 1.5 million distinct CDR3 sequences; approximately 63% of them occurred a single time. Over 6.5% of the sample is in the top ten clones.

The chain employs TRBV13 and TRBJ1-2, with 11 middle bases fitting TRBD1. What was sequenced was blood. The clonotype originates from a man younger than 30 in good health. The sequenced DNA is TGTGCCAGCAGCTTGGGACAGGGGGGATTAGCTGGCTACACCTTC. Its product reads: CASSLGQGGLAGYTF.